The 29 T cell receptor beta chains below all came from one sample that was sequenced in a study of blood T cells in healthy people across ages. Together with a sample-barcoded 5' primer, a J-beta primer mix was included in a second PCR lasting about 6 to 11 cycles. TCRdb reprocessed the 5' RACE reads with MiXCR, giving one entry per CDR3 protein. Of some 800,000 distinct CDR3 sequences in the sample, 25% were seen once. The sample also formed part of further work on T cells of mothers and their children.

The sequenced material came from blood. The receptors shown here come from a boy younger than 18 in good health.

V is TRBV11-2 and J is TRBJ2-4; D gene uncertain. Germline V gene lookup returns CDR1 SGHAT and CDR2 FQNNGV. The CDR3 contains 17 residues. The V end was cut by 2 bases, the J end by 0 bases, with 14 bases between. The CDR3 sequence: CASSLRSYPLAKNIQYF. The CDR3 nucleotides read TGTGCCAGCAGCTTACGGTCTTACCCACTAGCCAAAAACATTCAGTACTTC.

In this sample, this clonotype turned up a few times. The chain links TRBV23-1 to TRBJ1-5; TRBD1 matches 7 bases. TRBV23-1 is noted as an ORF with a role that remains uncertain. Trimming removed 3 bases from V and 2 bases from J; junction bases left unmatched: 7. The CDR3 runs 16 residues. The DNA for the CDR3 is TGCGCCAGCAGTCAGTCCAGGGGGGTTGGCAATCAGCCCCAGCATTTT. It yields the protein CASSQSRGVGNQPQHF.

This clonotype has only a few counts. This chain links TRBV4-1 with TRBJ2-1, with no clear D. Trimming stripped 0 bases from V and 12 bases from J, with 9 bases between. The CDR3 sequence is 12 residues long. Germline CDR1 and CDR2: MGHRA and YSYEKL. The CDR3 bases are TGCGCCAGCAGCCAAGAGAGTGATGGGCAGTTCTTC. This translates into CASSQESDGQFF.

This clonotype was seen a few times. One end of the junction fails to match germline, which may point to a read error. V gene TRBV7-9 combines with J gene TRBJ2-1; no definite D call. Germline-derived CDR1 and CDR2 are SEHNR and FQNEAQ (reference sequence). The CDR3 loop spans 13 amino acids. CDR3 loop: CTSSSPAYNEQFF. The CDR3 DNA follows: TGTACCAGCAGCTCCCCAGCCTACAATGAGCAGTTCTTC.

This clonotype was recorded a few times. The V gene is TRBV28, the J gene TRBJ2-5; 11 bases map to TRBD1. The J call may be wrong; the DNA end is better matched by TRBJ2-7. This CDR3 spans 15 amino acids. Germline CDR1 and CDR2: MDHEN and SYDVKM. CDR3 in amino acids: CASSSGQGDDYEQYF. In DNA form, the CDR3 reads TGTGCCAGCAGTTCGGGACAGGGGGACGACTACGAGCAGTACTTC.

The chain carries TRBV9 and TRBJ2-2; D perhaps matches TRBD1 (6 bases). CDR1 is SGDLS, CDR2 YYNGEE, per germline. The CDR3 spans 16 residues. V was pared by 3 bases and J by 5 bases, with 17 bases between. The CDR3 DNA sequence: TGTGCCAGCAGCGAGCACAGGGAAATCGAAACCGGGGAGCTGTTTTTT. It translates to CASSEHREIETGELFF.

The rearrangement uses TRBV3-1 and TRBJ2-1; 11 nucleotides align to TRBD2. The CDR3 runs 18 residues. Germline V gene lookup returns CDR1 LGHDT and CDR2 YNNKEL (reference sequence). V lost 1 base and J lost 4; bases outside the gene matches: 9. CDR3 protein: CASSQVVSLAGDYNEQFF. CDR3 bases: TGTGCCAGCAGCCAAGTCGTGTCACTAGCGGGAGATTACAATGAGCAGTTCTTC.

The genes are TRBV4-3 and TRBJ2-3; D is unclear. This CDR3 contains 17 residues. Germline loops: CDR1 LGHNA, CDR2 YSLEER. Trimming removed 0 bases at V and 5 bases at J, with 18 bases between. The CDR3 region is CASSQDLVVPDEDTQYF. The CDR3 DNA sequence: TGCGCCAGCAGCCAAGATTTGGTCGTTCCAGATGAAGATACGCAGTATTTT.

This chain connects TRBV7-9 to TRBJ1-2; TRBD1 matches at 10 bases. Germline V CDR1 and CDR2: SEHNR, FQNEAQ (reference sequence). The CDR3 loop spans 12 amino acids. Losses at the gene ends were 6 bases for V and 12 bases for J; bases not matched to a gene: 7. CDR3 residues: CASRTGTGDHTF. Here the CDR3 DNA reads TGTGCCAGCAGAACCGGGACAGGGGATCACACCTTC.

The chain carries TRBV12-3 or TRBV12-4 and TRBJ2-2; TRBD1 matches at 9 bases. The ends lost 3 bases at V and 4 bases at J; junction bases unmatched: 3. The length of the CDR3 is 15 residues. CDR3 bases: TGTGCCAGCAGTTTCGAACAGGGGGCCACCGGGGAGCTGTTTTTT. It encodes CASSFEQGATGELFF.

This clonotype was detected only a few times. The rearrangement links TRBV11-3 to TRBJ2-1; D not certain. V was shortened by 4 bases and J by 5 bases, with 6 bases between the two germline ends. The length of the CDR3 is 12 residues. Germline assignment: CDR1 SGHNT and CDR2 YENEEA. The CDR3 here is CASSSWNNEQFF. Here the CDR3 DNA reads TGTGCCAGCAGCTCCTGGAACAATGAGCAGTTCTTC.

This clonotype has a handful of counts. V is TRBV5-5 and J is TRBJ2-5; maybe TRBD1 (6 bases). Germline V CDR1 and CDR2: SGHKS, YYEKEE (reference sequence). V dropped 2 bases and J dropped 1 base, with 9 bases sitting between them. The CDR3 sequence is 14 residues long. CDR3 region: CASSFRDIQETQYF. The CDR3 nucleotides read TGTGCCAGCAGCTTCCGGGACATCCAAGAGACCCAGTACTTC.

V usage is TRBV29-1 and J usage is TRBJ2-7; 8 nucleotides match TRBD1. Germline V gene sequence: CDR1 SQVTM, CDR2 ANQGSEA. The CDR3 totals 14 residues. V lost 0 bases to trimming and J lost 5 bases; unmatched junction nucleotides: 6. CDR3: CSVEDTGGRNEQYF. CDR3 DNA sequence: TGCAGCGTTGAAGATACAGGGGGTCGGAACGAGCAGTACTTC.

The gene calls are TRBV11-2 and TRBJ2-3; D unresolved. V dropped 5 bases and J dropped 0 bases, with 12 bases sitting between them. CDR1 and CDR2 (germline): SGHAT, FQNNGV. This CDR3 spans 15 amino acids. The CDR3 protein is CASSPEAPSTDTQYF. In nucleotides, the CDR3 is TGTGCCAGCAGCCCCGAGGCCCCTAGCACAGATACGCAGTATTTT.

This clonotype was recorded a few times. This rearrangement joins TRBV2 to TRBJ1-5; tentative D call: TRBD1 (6 bases). Trimming took 6 bases from V and 3 from J, leaving 12 bases between them. Germline CDR1 SNHLY, CDR2 FYNNEI. The CDR3 has 14 amino acids. DNA for the CDR3: TGTGCCAGCAGGGCTAACAGGGACAATCAGCCCCAGCATTTT. Its protein is CASRANRDNQPQHF.

The chain couples TRBV25-1 to TRBJ2-4; D ambiguous. Trimming left V 4 bases short and J 3 bases short, with 16 bases between. The CDR3 runs to 16 residues. CDR1 and CDR2 from the germline V gene are MGHDK and SYGVNS. Here the CDR3 reads CASSGPGPVDKNIQYF. CDR3 nucleotides: TGTGCCAGCAGTGGCCCGGGTCCGGTGGACAAAAACATTCAGTACTTC.

The sample holds a few counts of this clonotype. J is TRBJ2-1 and V is TRBV7-2, with TRBD2 matching 14 bases. From germline, CDR1 is SGHTA and CDR2 FQGNSA. The V and J ends lost 4 bases and 10 bases, in that order; junction bases with no gene match: 6. The CDR3 runs to 15 residues. CDR3 sequence reads: CASSSRLAGGYEQFF. In nucleotides, the CDR3 is TGTGCCAGCAGCTCCCGACTAGCGGGAGGGTACGAGCAGTTCTTC.

The rearrangement joins TRBV20-1 to TRBJ2-7; a weak D match, TRBD1 (5 bases). CDR3 size: 14 residues. The V end was cut by 6 bases, the J end by 0 bases, with 15 bases between. Germline CDR1 reads DFQATT; CDR2 reads SNEGSKA (reference sequence). The DNA of the CDR3 is TGCAGTGCCTGCCGGACACAGTCCTCCTACGAGCAGTACTTC. As protein: CSACRTQSSYEQYF.

This chain links TRBV6-2 or TRBV6-3 with TRBJ2-7; 13 nucleotides match TRBD2. This CDR3 region has 16 residues. J gave up 5 bases and V 2 bases, and 6 bases lay outside the gene matches. Germline V gives CDR1 MNHEY, CDR2 SVGEGT. The CDR3 DNA reads TGTGCCAGCAGTTACACCCGGACTAGCGGGAGCGACGAGCAGTACTTC. Its protein product is CASSYTRTSGSDEQYF.

The chain employs TRBV7-9 and TRBJ2-7, with 10 bases aligning to TRBD1. Germline V gives CDR1 SEHNR, CDR2 FQNEAQ (reference sequence). CDR3 length equals 15 residues. V lost 3 bases to trimming and J lost 5 bases; unmatched junction nucleotides: 7. CDR3: CASSFPGQGRNEQYF. Here the CDR3 DNA reads TGTGCCAGCAGCTTCCCGGGACAGGGGCGGAACGAGCAGTACTTC.

This clonotype was observed a handful of times. The CDR3 protein is CASSSPGLAGGPWGANVLTF. The CDR3 DNA sequence: TGTGCCAGCAGCTCCCCGGGACTAGCGGGAGGGCCGTGGGGGGCCAACGTCCTGACTTTC. V gene TRBV7-8 combines with J gene TRBJ2-6; the match to TRBD2 covers 16 bases. The CDR3 is 20 amino acids. The V and J ends lost 4 bases and 4 bases, in that order; junction bases with no gene match: 10. Germline-derived CDR1 and CDR2 are SGHVS and FQNEAQ.

This clonotype has more than one count but fewer than ten. Germline and junction disagree at one end, which may indicate a read error. V usage is TRBV7-9 and J usage is TRBJ2-5; D possibly matches TRBD1 or TRBD2 (5 bases each). This CDR3 has 15 residues. The V gene's germline CDR1 is SEHNR and CDR2 FQNEAQ (reference sequence). CDR3 bases: TGTGCCGGCAGCGGTCGCGGACAAAGCCAAGAGACCCAGTACTTC. Protein product: CAGSGRGQSQETQYF.

The chain uses TRBV12-3 or TRBV12-4 and TRBJ2-5; tentative D call: TRBD2 (7 bases). V lost 5 bases to trimming and J lost 5 bases, with 24 bases between them. The CDR3 contains 17 residues. CDR3 region: CASSRIHTGGGEETQYF. In nucleotides, the CDR3 is TGTGCCAGCAGTCGTATTCATACGGGGGGCGGGGAGGAGACCCAGTACTTC.

The genes are TRBV7-9 and TRBJ1-4; D is undetermined. The CDR3 extends over 12 amino acids. Germline CDR1 is SEHNR and CDR2 is FQNEAQ (reference sequence). The V end was cut by 5 bases, the J end by 8 bases, with 9 bases between. CDR3 sequence: CASSDTQEKLFF. CDR3 in DNA: TGTGCCAGCAGCGATACCCAGGAAAAACTGTTTTTT. Together with reference TRBV7-9 and TRBJ1-4, the CDR3 gives the full variable domain: DTGVSQNPRHKITKRGQNVTFRCDPISEHNRLYWYRQTLGQGPEFLTYFQNEAQLEKSRLLSDRFSAERPKGSFSTLEIQRTEQGDSAMYLCASSDTQEKLFFGSGTQLSVL.

This clonotype appeared a few times. The chain uses TRBV2 and TRBJ2-3, with 7 bases fitting TRBD1. Germline CDR1 and CDR2: SNHLY and FYNNEI. The J segment lost 2 bases and the V segment lost 4 bases, leaving 3 bases of the junction unmatched. The CDR3 contains 14 residues. Here the CDR3 reads CASSGDRLTDTQYF. For the CDR3, the DNA is TGTGCCAGCAGTGGGGACAGACTCACAGATACGCAGTATTTT.

Comments on this clonotype: An end of the junction differs from the germline gene, which may be a read error. The chain links TRBV5-1 to TRBJ1-1; no clear D. The CDR3 is 14 residues long. The V gene's germline CDR1 is SGHRS and CDR2 YFSETQ. The CDR3 loop is CASTLALGSTEAFF. In DNA form, the CDR3 reads TGCGCCAGCACCTTGGCCCTTGGGAGCACTGAAGCTTTCTTT.

This clonotype has just a few counts. This chain uses TRBV20-1 with TRBJ1-2; 7 nucleotides agree with TRBD1. The CDR3 runs to 12 residues. Germline CDR1 reads DFQATT; CDR2 reads SNEGSKA (reference sequence). V lost 7 bases and J lost 6; bases outside the gene matches: 8. CDR3 protein: CSGLTGNHGYTF. The CDR3 DNA reads as TGCAGTGGCCTGACAGGGAACCATGGCTACACCTTC.

This sequence joins TRBV20-1 and TRBJ1-4, with 9 bases aligning to TRBD1. The germline V gene has CDR1 DFQATT and CDR2 SNEGSKA (reference sequence). J was trimmed by 14 bases and V by 3 bases; bases with no gene match: 16. The CDR3 length is 15 residues. In DNA form, the CDR3 reads TGCAGTGCTAGGTACCGGGACAGGGTAATGAAAGGGCTGTTTTTT. Translating it yields CSARYRDRVMKGLFF.

The table lists this clonotype with many counts. J is TRBJ2-2 and V is TRBV3-1; D is unresolved. CDR1 LGHDT and CDR2 YNNKEL come from the germline V gene (reference sequence). Trimming removed 4 bases at V and 6 bases at J, with 6 bases between. The CDR3 covers 12 residues. The CDR3 region is CASSPRPGELFF. CDR3 nucleotides: TGTGCCAGCAGCCCACGGCCCGGGGAGCTGTTTTTT. The full variable domain, rest sourced from reference TRBV3-1 and TRBJ2-2, is DTAVSQTPKYLVTQMGNDKSIKCEQNLGHDTMYWYKQDSKKFLKIMFSYNNKELIINETVPNRFSPKSPDKAHLNLHINSLELGDSAVYFCASSPRPGELFFGEGSRLTVL.